The entry below gives a single T cell receptor beta chain sequence along with its context. Its matching antigen is unknown. This sample was taken from a study of post-analysis software for immune sequencing data. Overall study: The courses of disease that were included comprised relapsing-remitting, secondary progressive and progressive-relapsing multiple sclerosis.

Unique molecular identifiers were carried by the TCR beta cDNA libraries. The source material, 1 to 10 million T cells, gave rise to 500,000 or so cDNA molecules. MiXCR, run by TCRdb on the PCR reads, gives a single entry per CDR3 protein. The profile shows roughly 600,000 distinct CDR3 sequences, about 44% of them singletons. CDR1 is SNHLY, CDR2 FYNNEI, per germline. CDR3 length: 14 amino acids. Study-wide points: Significantly lower normalized Chao1 diversity was found in patients with multiple sclerosis relative to controls. Under the F measure, samples that were prepared in one batch clustered strongly together. Roughly five TRBV segments appeared more often in patients than in controls, and TRBV5-6, TRBV5-1 and TRBV20-1 were among these.

This sequence was found in a girl aged 10-17 years with multiple sclerosis. The chain couples TRBV2 to TRBJ2-4; 9 nucleotides match TRBD1. TRBJ2-5 explains the end of the DNA better; the J call may be wrong. Sequencing used blood. CDR3 nucleotide sequence: TGTGCCGGAACCTCTGACAGGGGGTCAGAGACCCAGTACTTC. It translates to CAGTSDRGSETQYF.